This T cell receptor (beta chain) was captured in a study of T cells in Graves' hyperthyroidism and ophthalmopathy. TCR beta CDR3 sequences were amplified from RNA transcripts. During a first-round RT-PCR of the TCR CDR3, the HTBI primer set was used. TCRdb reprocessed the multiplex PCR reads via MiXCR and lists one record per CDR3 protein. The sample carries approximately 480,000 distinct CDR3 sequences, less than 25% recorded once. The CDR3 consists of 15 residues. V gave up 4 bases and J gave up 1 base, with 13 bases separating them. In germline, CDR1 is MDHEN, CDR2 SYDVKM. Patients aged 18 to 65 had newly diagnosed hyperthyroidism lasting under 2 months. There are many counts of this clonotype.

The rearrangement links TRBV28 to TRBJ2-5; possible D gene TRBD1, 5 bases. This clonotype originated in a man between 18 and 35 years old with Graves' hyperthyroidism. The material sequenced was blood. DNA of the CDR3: TGTGCCAGCAGTTGGGGCCCTCTCCCCCAAGAGACCCAGTACTTC. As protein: CASSWGPLPQETQYF.